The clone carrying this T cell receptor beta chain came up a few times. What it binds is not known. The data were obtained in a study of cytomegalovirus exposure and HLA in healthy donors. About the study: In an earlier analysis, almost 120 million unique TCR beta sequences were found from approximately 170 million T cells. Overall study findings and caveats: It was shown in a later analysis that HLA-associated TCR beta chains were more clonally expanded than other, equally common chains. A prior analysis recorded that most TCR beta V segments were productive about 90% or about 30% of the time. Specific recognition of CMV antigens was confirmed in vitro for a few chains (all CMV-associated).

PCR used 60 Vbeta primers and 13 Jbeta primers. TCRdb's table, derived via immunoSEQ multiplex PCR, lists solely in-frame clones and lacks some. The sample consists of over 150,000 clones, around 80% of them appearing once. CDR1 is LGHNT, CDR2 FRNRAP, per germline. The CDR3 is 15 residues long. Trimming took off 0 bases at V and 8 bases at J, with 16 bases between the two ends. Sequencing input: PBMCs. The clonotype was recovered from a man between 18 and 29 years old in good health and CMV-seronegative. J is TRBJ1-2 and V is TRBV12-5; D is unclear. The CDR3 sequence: CASGLVDRIPRGYTF. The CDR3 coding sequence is TGTGCTAGTGGTTTGGTAGATCGGATCCCTAGAGGCTACACCTTC.